The T cell receptor beta chain described here comes from a study of identical twins (dated by TCRdb to the mid-2010s). At the level of the whole study: To test whether fetal clonotypes persist, this study deep-sequenced TCR alpha and beta repertoires from monozygotic twins, from unrelated adults of various ages, and from cord blood. To rule out contamination, replicate twin experiments were performed at different times with different library preparation protocols.

Libraries were made using 5' RACE. The sample was run on an Illumina HiSeq 2000. Template switching added a universal primer binding site, and the final cDNA carried a unique molecular identifier that allowed TCR cDNA molecules to be counted accurately. First-strand cDNA for TCR alpha and beta chains was synthesized from specific primers in the conserved constant-segment region. To control for contamination, each cDNA library was double barcoded with a SMART-Mk sample barcode plus Illumina barcodes. TruSeq adapter sequences, together with Illumina sample barcodes, were added in two successive PCR steps. The TCR alpha and beta cDNA libraries were sequenced on the Illumina HiSeq platform using custom primers. As for the original processing: Raw reads were processed with MiGEC to extract unique molecular identifiers, and MiXCR was used to determine CDR3 positions. For each individual, recombination models were inferred using an EM algorithm with the repgenHMM and IGoR tools. Shared clonotypes were analyzed with the tcR package in R, and sharing was normalized by the product of cloneset sizes. To study raw recombination free of thymic and clonal selection effects, out-of-frame nonproductive sequences were analyzed. TCRdb reran the public reads through fastp at Q25 and MiXCR, keeping productive beta chains. Here each entry gathers all rows of one CDR3 protein and keeps the most common genes and DNA. The authors' filters were not applied to this entry. Counted in this sample were approximately 140,000 distinct CDR3 sequences; roughly 3.2% of them appeared once. About 7.8% of the sample comes from the top ten.

This clonotype was seen ten or more times. Its antigen is unknown. No much larger clonotype is one base removed from it; base qualities were not supplied. The paper's findings and limits, for the study overall: Compared with coincidental sharing between unrelated individuals, out-of-frame TCR alpha sequences shared between twins had an excess of sequences with low generation probability. In beta out-of-frame sequences, excess twin sharing was weaker, because having fewer shared sequences lowered the signal-to-noise ratio. Zero-insertion analyses could be partly confounded by invariant T cells such as MAIT and iNKT, though diverse VJ usage argued against such confounding for most clonotypes. Abundant cord blood beta clonotypes had fewer insertions, young adult naive repertoires showed a similar but weaker trend, and memory repertoires showed no such trend. Because the same donors could not be followed over many years, conclusions were based on cross-sectional statistical analysis. Out-of-frame TCR alpha sharing in monozygotic twins was systematically underestimated by recombination models, whereas sharing between unrelated individuals was in agreement with the recombination models.

Only healthy Caucasian donors were included. Miltenyi CD45RO+ enrichment and human naive T-cell isolation kits were used to isolate memory (CD45RO+) and naive T cells from PBMC. V is shortened by 0 bases, J by 2 bases, and the region joining them spans 8 bases. CDR1 LGHDT and CDR2 YNNKEL are derived from the germline V gene (reference sequence). The CDR3 measures 15 amino acids from cysteine to phenylalanine. The DNA shown is the 45-base CDR3, in frame from base 1. This chain is built from TRBV3-1 and TRBJ2-1; TRBD2 is possibly the D segment (6 matching bases). The sequence was collected from a man aged 18 to 30 in good health. The specimen was memory T cells sorted from blood. Read against the paper, the sample's cell subset or site label means: CD45RO+ enriched T cells. This receptor carries the CDR3 CASSQDGGTYNEQFF. The DNA reads TGTGCCAGCAGCCAAGATGGCGGGACCTACAATGAGCAGTTCTTC.